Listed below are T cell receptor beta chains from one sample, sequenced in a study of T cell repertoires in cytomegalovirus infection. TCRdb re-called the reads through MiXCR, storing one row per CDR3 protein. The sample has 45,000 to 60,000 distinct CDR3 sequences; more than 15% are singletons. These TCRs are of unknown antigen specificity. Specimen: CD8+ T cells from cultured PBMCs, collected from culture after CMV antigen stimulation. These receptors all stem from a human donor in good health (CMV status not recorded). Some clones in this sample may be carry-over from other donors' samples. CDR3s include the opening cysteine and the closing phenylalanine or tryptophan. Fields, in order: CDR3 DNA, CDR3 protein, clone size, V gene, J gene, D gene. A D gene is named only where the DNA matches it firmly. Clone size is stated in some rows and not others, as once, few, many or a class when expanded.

TGTGCCAGCAGTTCGAGGGGCCAGAATGAAAAACTGTTTTTT	CASSSRGQNEKLFF	few	TRBV28	TRBJ1-4	.
TGCGCCAGCAGTGGGGGAGTCTCCTACAATGAGCAGTTCTTC	CASSGGVSYNEQFF	many	TRBV10-2	TRBJ2-1	.
TGTGCCAGCAGCCCTCCGGTGCTAGCGGGACCATCTTACGAGCAGTACTTC	CASSPPVLAGPSYEQYF	.	TRBV7-9	TRBJ2-7	TRBD2
TGTGCCAGTAGTATTTGGACTAGCGGGTATAATGAGCAGTTCTTC	CASSIWTSGYNEQFF	.	TRBV19	TRBJ2-1	TRBD2
TGTGCCAGCAGTTACGAAGGTAGCGGGAGTCGCGAGCAGTACTTC	CASSYEGSGSREQYF	.	TRBV6-2/TRBV6-3	TRBJ2-7	TRBD2
TGTGCCAGCAGCACCTCCCGGGACCAACTACGAAACGAGCAGTACTTC	CASSTSRDQLRNEQYF	.	TRBV7-2	TRBJ2-7	.
TGTGCCAGCAGCAATCTATCTGATGAAGCTTTCTTT	CASSNLSDEAFF	.	TRBV27	TRBJ1-1	.
TGTGCCAGCAGCTCCGGGACTAGCGGGGATGAGACCCAGTACTTC	CASSSGTSGDETQYF	many	TRBV7-2	TRBJ2-5	TRBD2
TGTGCCAGCAGCTTGACGGTGTGGGGCTACACCTTC	CASSLTVWGYTF	.	TRBV7-2	TRBJ1-2	.
TGTGCCAGCAGTTTATTATGGGGTAACACAGATACGCAGTATTTT	CASSLLWGNTDTQYF	.	TRBV27	TRBJ2-3	.
TGTGCCAGCAGTCCACTGCGGGAGACCCAGTACTTC	CASSPLRETQYF	.	TRBV6-4	TRBJ2-5	.